The 14 T cell receptor beta chains presented below share a single source sample, sequenced in a study of cytomegalovirus exposure and HLA in healthy donors. The PCR employed 60 Vbeta primers together with 13 Jbeta primers. Sequenced by immunoSEQ multiplex PCR; TCRdb stores in-frame clones only, minus some. The sample records 70,000 to 90,000 clones, just under 75% being singletons. Sequenced material: PBMCs. The receptor set was obtained from a man in his sixties in good health and CMV-seronegative.

CDR3 nucleotide sequence: TGTGCCAGTGCAGGGGGCATAAATCAGCCCCAGCATTTT. Translating it yields CASAGGINQPQHF. This rearrangement joins TRBV19 to TRBJ1-5; the match to TRBD1 covers 8 bases. J lost 4 bases, V lost 8 bases, and 4 bases had no gene match. CDR1 and CDR2 (germline): LNHDA, SQIVND (reference sequence). CDR3 size: 13 residues.

For this clone: The same CDR3 can be traced to other DNA sequences in this sample. The chain is built from TRBV18 and TRBJ1-2; D remains ambiguous. The germline gives CDR1 KGHSH, CDR2 LQKENI. Trimming cost V 3 bases and J 6 bases, with 11 bases left between them. The CDR3 loop spans 13 amino acids. The CDR3 spells CASSPRVEDGYTF. The CDR3 DNA reads TGTGCCAGCTCACCCCGAGTGGAGGATGGCTACACCTTC.

The J gene is TRBJ2-3, the V gene TRBV5-1; D possibly corresponds to TRBD2 (6 bases). Trimming took off 6 bases at V and 6 bases at J, with 14 bases between the two ends. The CDR3 sequence is 13 residues long. Germline V gene lookup returns CDR1 SGHRS and CDR2 YFSETQ. CDR3 DNA: TGCGCCAGCACGGAGGGGCCTGGGGATACGCAGTATTTT. Translated: CASTEGPGDTQYF.

A single count supports this clone. Here the CDR3 reads CASSPGTSASYEQYF. The CDR3 nucleotides read TGCGCCAGCAGCCCAGGGACTAGCGCCTCCTACGAGCAGTACTTC. The V call is TRBV5-1, the J call TRBJ2-7; 10 positions match TRBD2. The CDR3 is 15 residues long. CDR1 is SGHRS and CDR2 is YFSETQ in the germline V gene. V was clipped by 4 bases and J by 0 bases; unmatched bases: 4.

The count of this clone is one. The chain employs TRBV5-5 and TRBJ1-1; D unclear. Trimming took off 2 bases at V and 4 bases at J, with 12 bases between the two ends. The germline CDR1 and CDR2 sequences are SGHKS and YYEKEE (reference sequence). The CDR3 has 14 amino acids. The CDR3 is CASSLRRFGTEAFF. CDR3 in DNA: TGTGCCAGCAGCTTACGCAGGTTCGGCACTGAAGCTTTCTTT. Full variable domain (remainder filled in from reference TRBV5-5 and TRBJ1-1): DAGVTQSPTHLIKTRGQQVTLRCSPISGHKSVSWYQQVLGQGPQFIFQYYEKEERGRGNFPDRFSARQFPNYSSELNVNALLLGDSALYLCASSLRRFGTEAFFGQGTRLTVV.

The rearrangement uses TRBV11-3 and TRBJ2-2, with 7 bases that match TRBD1. V lost 5 bases to trimming and J lost 1 base; unmatched junction nucleotides: 4. The CDR3 runs to 15 residues. Germline CDR1 and CDR2: SGHNT and YENEEA. CDR3 DNA sequence: TGTGCCAGCAGCCCATGGACAGGGAACACCGGGGAGCTGTTTTTT. Its translation is CASSPWTGNTGELFF.

In this sample, this clone turned up a few times. The genes are TRBV5-6 and TRBJ2-7; 9 nucleotides match TRBD1. Germline V CDR1 and CDR2: SGHDT, YYEEEE. Trimming took 3 bases from V and 6 from J; bases not matched to a gene: 7. There are 14 residues in the CDR3. CDR3 DNA sequence: TGTGCCAGCAGCTCCGGGACAGGGATGGGCGAGCAGTACTTC. Protein sequence: CASSSGTGMGEQYF.

The rearrangement joins TRBV29-1 to TRBJ1-1; weak D call: TRBD1 (5 bases). V gave up 7 bases and J gave up 1 base, with 13 bases separating them. Germline V gene data show CDR1 as SQVTM and CDR2 as ANQGSEA. This CDR3 region has 13 residues. The CDR3 reads CSAGADTNTEAFF. DNA of the CDR3: TGCAGCGCTGGGGCGGACACGAACACTGAAGCTTTCTTT.

V and J are TRBV7-8 and TRBJ2-1; D call uncertain. CDR3 length: 14 residues. The V end was cut by 5 bases, the J end by 0 bases, with 8 bases between. Germline V gene lookup returns CDR1 SGHVS and CDR2 FQNEAQ. Here the CDR3 DNA reads TGTGCCAGCAGCCTTCAGGCCTCCTACAATGAGCAGTTCTTC. The encoded protein is CASSLQASYNEQFF.

Written as DNA, the CDR3 is TGCGCCAGCAGGGGGCGGGGGGGCCTCGATGAGCAGTTCTTC. Translation gives CASRGRGGLDEQFF. The chain uses TRBV5-1 and TRBJ2-1; TRBD2 agrees at 9 bases. Germline CDR1 SGHRS, CDR2 YFSETQ. The junction had 8 bases not matched to a gene; V was cut back by 5 bases and J by 8 bases. The CDR3 totals 14 residues.

This clone was found once. The J gene is TRBJ2-2, the V gene TRBV30; tentatively, D is TRBD2 (6 bases). Germline assignment: CDR1 GTSNPN and CDR2 SVGIG (reference sequence). V lost 0 bases and J lost 3, with 8 bases in between. The CDR3 has 14 amino acids. The CDR3: CAWSVGTDTGELFF. For the CDR3, the DNA is TGTGCCTGGAGTGTAGGGACTGACACCGGGGAGCTGTTTTTT.

The chain couples TRBV5-4 to TRBJ2-5, with D hard to call. In germline, CDR1 is SGHNT, CDR2 YYREEE (reference sequence). V lost 0 bases, J lost 1 base, and 10 bases lay in between. The CDR3 runs 15 residues. The CDR3 loop reads CASSLAAEIQETQYF. CDR3 sequence (DNA): TGTGCCAGCAGCTTGGCGGCGGAAATCCAAGAGACCCAGTACTTC.

This clone was counted a few times. This chain links TRBV5-1 with TRBJ2-1, with D possibly matching TRBD1 (5 bases). Per germline, CDR1 SGHRS and CDR2 YFSETQ. This CDR3 is built from 15 residues. The germline V and J ends were trimmed by 3 bases and 4 bases, with 14 bases remaining between them. The CDR3 DNA sequence: TGCGCCAGCAGCTCTTCCTCAGGGCGGTACAATGAGCAGTTCTTC. Encoded protein: CASSSSSGRYNEQFF.

The rearrangement links TRBV19 to TRBJ2-2; D is possibly TRBD2 (5 bases). The CDR3 totals 14 residues. Between the trimmed V and J ends, which lost 7 bases and 2 bases, there was a span of 11 bases. Germline lookup yields CDR1 LNHDA and CDR2 SQIVND (reference sequence). The CDR3 bases are TGTGCCAGTACCGAGGGATTTAACACCGGGGAGCTGTTTTTT. Encoded protein: CASTEGFNTGELFF.